The source of this T cell receptor beta chain is a study of Ad26.COV2.S vaccination and SARS-CoV-2 variants. Across the whole study: Within the COV1001 Ad26.COV2.S trial arm, the donor was enrolled. The study, taken as a whole, reports: There was a possibility that the TCR breadth and depth analyses underestimated total T cell responses.

Described treatment: some 20 received Ad26.COV2.S at low or high dose, single or two shots; 5 received placebo; per-sample allocation not given. Samples analyzed were those drawn on day 63 after the first vaccine or placebo injection. Vaccination used an Ad26 vector expressing Wuhan-strain SARS-CoV-2 spike. Generated by immunoSEQ multiplex PCR, the TCRdb table keeps only in-frame clones and is missing some. The table has 500,000 or so clones, nearly 90% seen once. Concerning this clone itself: Its antigen is as yet unknown.

Trimming cost V 2 bases and J 0 bases; bases outside gene matches: 9. CDR3 length equals 17 residues. The germline gives CDR1 MNHEY, CDR2 SVGEGT. This sequence joins TRBV6-2 or TRBV6-3 and TRBJ2-7; 8 bases agree with TRBD1. The sequencing used peripheral blood, collected in a trial of Ad26.COV2.S vaccine versus placebo. This clonotype originated in a person aged 18 to 65 who received the Ad26.COV2.S COVID-19 vaccine or a placebo. In DNA form, the CDR3 reads TGTGCCAGCAGTTACCTAGGACAGGGTGTAGCCTCCTACGAGCAGTACTTC. The encoded protein is CASSYLGQGVASYEQYF.